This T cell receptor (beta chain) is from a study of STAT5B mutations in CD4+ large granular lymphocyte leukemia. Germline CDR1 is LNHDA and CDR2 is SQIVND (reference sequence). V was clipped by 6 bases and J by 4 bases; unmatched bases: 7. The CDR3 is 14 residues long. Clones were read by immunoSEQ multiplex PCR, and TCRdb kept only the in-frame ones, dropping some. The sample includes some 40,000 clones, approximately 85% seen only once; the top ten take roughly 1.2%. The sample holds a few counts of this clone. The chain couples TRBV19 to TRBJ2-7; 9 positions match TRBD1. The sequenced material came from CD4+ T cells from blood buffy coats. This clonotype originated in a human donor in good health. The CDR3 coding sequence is TGTGCCAGTAGAAGGGGACAGGGAGTATACGAGCAGTACTTC. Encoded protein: CASRRGQGVYEQYF.